This is a list of T cell receptor beta chains from one sample in a study of shared clonotypes between healthy human individuals. The assay was immunoSEQ multiplex PCR, and TCRdb's table has in-frame clones only and misses some. The sample holds 1,400,000 or so clones, about 98.5% seen once. Sample: naive CD4+ T cells sorted from blood. These receptors originate from a man aged 30-40 years in good health. Each CDR3 is given with its conserved first and last residue. The order of the fields is CDR3 protein, CDR3 DNA, J gene, clone size, V gene, D gene. D genes are given only for firm matches. Clone size, where shown, is once, few, many, or a class for clones that have expanded.

cdr3_aa: CASSDGQGATDTQYF
cdr3_nt: TGTGCCAGCAGTGACGGGCAGGGGGCCACAGATACGCAGTATTTT
j_call: TRBJ2-3
clone_size: NA
v_call: TRBV6-1
d_call: TRBD1

cdr3_aa: CASTSGGIGELFF
cdr3_nt: TGCGCCAGCACGTCGGGGGGCATCGGGGAGCTGTTTTTT
j_call: TRBJ2-2
clone_size: NA
v_call: TRBV10-1
d_call: NA

cdr3_aa: CAISWTSGTDTQYF
cdr3_nt: TGTGCCATCAGCTGGACTAGCGGCACAGATACGCAGTATTTT
j_call: TRBJ2-3
clone_size: NA
v_call: TRBV10-3
d_call: TRBD2

cdr3_aa: CASSWSTEVEQYF
cdr3_nt: TGTGCCAGCAGTTGGTCCACCGAGGTTGAGCAGTACTTC
j_call: TRBJ2-7
clone_size: NA
v_call: TRBV27
d_call: NA

cdr3_aa: CASSSTGLGEQYF
cdr3_nt: TGCGCCAGCAGTTCGACAGGGCTCGGCGAGCAGTACTTC
j_call: TRBJ2-7
clone_size: NA
v_call: TRBV5-1
d_call: TRBD1

cdr3_aa: CSVTDPANIQYF
cdr3_nt: TGCAGCGTCACCGACCCAGCTAACATTCAGTACTTC
j_call: TRBJ2-4
clone_size: NA
v_call: TRBV29-1
d_call: NA

cdr3_aa: CASSVGGYYEQYF
cdr3_nt: TGCGCCAGCAGTGTCGGCGGCTACTACGAGCAGTACTTC
j_call: TRBJ2-7
clone_size: NA
v_call: TRBV10-2
d_call: NA

cdr3_aa: CASSVAHSGMLLAEQFF
cdr3_nt: TGTGCCAGCAGCGTAGCCCATAGCGGGATGCTACTCGCTGAGCAGTTCTTC
j_call: TRBJ2-1
clone_size: NA
v_call: TRBV9
d_call: TRBD2

cdr3_aa: CASRGSGRGTGSRDYGYTF
cdr3_nt: TGTGCCAGCCGGGGGTCCGGGCGCGGGACAGGGTCGAGGGACTATGGCTACACCTTC
j_call: TRBJ1-2
clone_size: NA
v_call: TRBV28
d_call: TRBD1

cdr3_aa: CASSLFGIYNEQFF
cdr3_nt: TGCGCCAGCAGCCTTTTCGGGATCTACAATGAGCAGTTCTTC
j_call: TRBJ2-1
clone_size: NA
v_call: TRBV4-1
d_call: NA

cdr3_aa: CASSRTGVGNTIYF
cdr3_nt: TGTGCCAGCAGCCGAACAGGGGTAGGAAACACCATATATTTT
j_call: TRBJ1-3
clone_size: NA
v_call: TRBV27
d_call: TRBD1

cdr3_aa: CAIQGYSNQPQHF
cdr3_nt: TGTGCCATCCAGGGATACAGCAATCAGCCCCAGCATTTT
j_call: TRBJ1-5
clone_size: NA
v_call: TRBV28
d_call: NA

cdr3_aa: CASSLPGLVTHEQYF
cdr3_nt: TGTGCCAGCAGCTTACCGGGACTAGTCACCCACGAGCAGTACTTC
j_call: TRBJ2-7
clone_size: once
v_call: TRBV5-4
d_call: TRBD2

cdr3_aa: CASSLDGAYEQYF
cdr3_nt: TGCGCCAGCAGCCTGGACGGGGCCTACGAGCAGTACTTC
j_call: TRBJ2-7
clone_size: NA
v_call: TRBV5-1
d_call: NA

cdr3_aa: CASSQLGLAGGVPYEQYF
cdr3_nt: TGTGCCAGCAGCCAATTGGGGCTAGCGGGGGGGGTTCCCTACGAGCAGTACTTC
j_call: TRBJ2-7
clone_size: NA
v_call: TRBV28
d_call: TRBD2

cdr3_aa: CASLGKDRSGDGELFF
cdr3_nt: TGTGCCAGCCTGGGAAAGGACAGGTCGGGAGACGGGGAGCTGTTTTTT
j_call: TRBJ2-2
clone_size: NA
v_call: TRBV2
d_call: NA

cdr3_aa: CASSPGQTNNEQFF
cdr3_nt: TGTGCCAGCAGCCCTGGACAGACGAACAATGAGCAGTTCTTC
j_call: TRBJ2-1
clone_size: NA
v_call: TRBV7-3
d_call: NA

cdr3_aa: CASSPGAGTGEQFF
cdr3_nt: TGTGCCAGCAGCCCCGGAGCAGGGACGGGTGAGCAGTTCTTC
j_call: TRBJ2-1
clone_size: NA
v_call: TRBV7-3
d_call: NA

cdr3_aa: CASSYPVVGGTEAFF
cdr3_nt: TGTGCCAGCAGTTACCCCGTTGTGGGGGGTACTGAAGCTTTCTTT
j_call: TRBJ1-1
clone_size: NA
v_call: TRBV6-5
d_call: NA

cdr3_aa: CASSLDLLAGEYEQYF
cdr3_nt: TGTGCCAGCAGCTTAGATCTTTTAGCGGGAGAGTACGAGCAGTACTTC
j_call: TRBJ2-7
clone_size: NA
v_call: TRBV11-2
d_call: TRBD2

cdr3_aa: CASSHFDEQFF
cdr3_nt: TGCGCCAGCAGCCATTTCGATGAACAGTTCTTC
j_call: TRBJ2-1
clone_size: NA
v_call: TRBV5-1
d_call: NA

cdr3_aa: CASSQERGTGSSTDTQYF
cdr3_nt: TGCGCCAGCAGCCAAGAGAGAGGGACAGGGTCTAGCACAGATACGCAGTATTTT
j_call: TRBJ2-3
clone_size: NA
v_call: TRBV4-3
d_call: TRBD1

cdr3_aa: CSASFYDTDTGELFF
cdr3_nt: TGCAGCGCTAGCTTTTATGATACTGACACCGGGGAGCTGTTTTTT
j_call: TRBJ2-2
clone_size: NA
v_call: TRBV29-1
d_call: NA

cdr3_aa: CASSLGNSGGGYNEQFF
cdr3_nt: TGTGCCAGCAGCTTGGGGAATAGCGGGGGTGGCTACAATGAGCAGTTCTTC
j_call: TRBJ2-1
clone_size: NA
v_call: TRBV5-4
d_call: TRBD2

cdr3_aa: CATSRATDSFAYEQYF
cdr3_nt: TGTGCCACCAGCAGAGCTACGGACAGTTTCGCCTACGAGCAGTACTTC
j_call: TRBJ2-7
clone_size: NA
v_call: TRBV15
d_call: NA

cdr3_aa: CASSIAAYEQYF
cdr3_nt: TGTGCCAGCAGTATAGCGGCCTACGAGCAGTACTTC
j_call: TRBJ2-7
clone_size: NA
v_call: TRBV27
d_call: NA

cdr3_aa: CASSPGTAGELFF
cdr3_nt: TGTGCCAGCAGCCCCGGGACAGCCGGGGAGCTGTTTTTT
j_call: TRBJ2-2
clone_size: NA
v_call: TRBV11-3
d_call: TRBD1

cdr3_aa: CASSLGTTYEQYF
cdr3_nt: TGTGCCAGCAGCCTCGGGACTACCTACGAGCAGTACTTC
j_call: TRBJ2-7
clone_size: NA
v_call: TRBV5-4
d_call: TRBD2

cdr3_aa: CASGLGSGNTIYF
cdr3_nt: TGTGCCAGCGGACTGGGCAGTGGAAACACCATATATTTT
j_call: TRBJ1-3
clone_size: NA
v_call: TRBV2
d_call: NA

cdr3_aa: CASSREVSNQPQHF
cdr3_nt: TGTGCCAGCAGCCGTGAGGTGAGCAATCAGCCCCAGCATTTT
j_call: TRBJ1-5
clone_size: NA
v_call: TRBV7-2
d_call: NA

cdr3_aa: CASSLGSGDRPQHF
cdr3_nt: TGTGCCAGCAGCTTAGGGTCAGGGGATCGGCCCCAGCATTTT
j_call: TRBJ1-5
clone_size: once
v_call: TRBV7-9
d_call: NA

cdr3_aa: CASSLRKGQPYQPQHF
cdr3_nt: TGTGCCAGCAGCTTAAGGAAGGGACAGCCCTATCAGCCCCAGCATTTT
j_call: TRBJ1-5
clone_size: NA
v_call: TRBV13
d_call: TRBD1

cdr3_aa: CASTPSTGSSPYEQYF
cdr3_nt: TGTGCCAGCACACCGTCGACAGGGTCCAGTCCCTACGAGCAGTACTTC
j_call: TRBJ2-7
clone_size: NA
v_call: TRBV28
d_call: TRBD1

cdr3_aa: CASSPWASGMNEQFF
cdr3_nt: TGTGCCAGCAGTCCTTGGGCTAGCGGGATGAATGAGCAGTTCTTC
j_call: TRBJ2-1
clone_size: NA
v_call: TRBV27
d_call: TRBD2

cdr3_aa: CSVGFLGSFTGELFF
cdr3_nt: TGCAGCGTTGGATTTCTCGGCAGCTTCACCGGGGAGCTGTTTTTT
j_call: TRBJ2-2
clone_size: NA
v_call: TRBV29-1
d_call: NA

cdr3_aa: CASSPTGSQETQYF
cdr3_nt: TGTGCCAGCTCTCCAACGGGGAGCCAAGAGACCCAGTACTTC
j_call: TRBJ2-5
clone_size: once
v_call: TRBV18
d_call: NA

cdr3_aa: CSGGQALGLAGPTDTQYF
cdr3_nt: TGCAGCGGAGGACAAGCGTTGGGACTAGCGGGACCCACAGATACGCAGTATTTT
j_call: TRBJ2-3
clone_size: NA
v_call: TRBV29-1
d_call: TRBD2

cdr3_aa: CASSLATGGTYNEQFF
cdr3_nt: TGCGCCAGCAGCTTGGCCACCGGGGGGACCTACAATGAGCAGTTCTTC
j_call: TRBJ2-1
clone_size: NA
v_call: TRBV5-1
d_call: TRBD2

cdr3_aa: CASSSRVNEQFF
cdr3_nt: TGTGCCAGCAGCTCCAGGGTAAATGAGCAGTTCTTC
j_call: TRBJ2-1
clone_size: NA
v_call: TRBV7-6
d_call: NA

cdr3_aa: CASMEGYDYEQYF
cdr3_nt: TGCGCCAGCATGGAGGGATACGATTACGAGCAGTACTTC
j_call: TRBJ2-7
clone_size: NA
v_call: TRBV5-1
d_call: NA